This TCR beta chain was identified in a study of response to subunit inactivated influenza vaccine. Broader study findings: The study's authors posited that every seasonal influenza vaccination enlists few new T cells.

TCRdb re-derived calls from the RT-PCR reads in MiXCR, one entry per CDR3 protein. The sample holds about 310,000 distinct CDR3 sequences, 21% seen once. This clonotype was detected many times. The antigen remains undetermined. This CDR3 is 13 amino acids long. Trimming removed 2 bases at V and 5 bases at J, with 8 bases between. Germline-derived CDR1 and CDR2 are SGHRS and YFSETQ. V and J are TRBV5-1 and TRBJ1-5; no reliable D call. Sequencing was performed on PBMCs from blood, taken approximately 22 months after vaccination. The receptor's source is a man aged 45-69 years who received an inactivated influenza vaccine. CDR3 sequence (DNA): TGCGCCAGCAGCTTTACGCCGGATCAGCCCCAGCATTTT. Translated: CASSFTPDQPQHF.